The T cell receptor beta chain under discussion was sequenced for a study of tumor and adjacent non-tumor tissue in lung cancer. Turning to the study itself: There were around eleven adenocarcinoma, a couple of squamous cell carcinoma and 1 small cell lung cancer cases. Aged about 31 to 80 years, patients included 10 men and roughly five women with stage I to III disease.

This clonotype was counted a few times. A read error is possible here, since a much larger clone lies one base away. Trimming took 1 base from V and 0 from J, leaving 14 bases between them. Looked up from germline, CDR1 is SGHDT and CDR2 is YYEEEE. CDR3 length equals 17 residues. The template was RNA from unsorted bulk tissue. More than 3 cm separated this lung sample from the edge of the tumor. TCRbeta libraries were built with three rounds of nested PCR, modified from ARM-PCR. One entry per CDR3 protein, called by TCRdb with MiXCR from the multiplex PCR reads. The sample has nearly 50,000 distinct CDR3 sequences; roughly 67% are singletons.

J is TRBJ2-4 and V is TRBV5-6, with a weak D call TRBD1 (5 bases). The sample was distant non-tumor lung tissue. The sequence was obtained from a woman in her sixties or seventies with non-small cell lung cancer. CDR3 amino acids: CASSLPRAFVAKNIQYF. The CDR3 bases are TGTGCCAGCAGCTTGCCCAGGGCATTTGTAGCCAAAAACATTCAGTACTTC.